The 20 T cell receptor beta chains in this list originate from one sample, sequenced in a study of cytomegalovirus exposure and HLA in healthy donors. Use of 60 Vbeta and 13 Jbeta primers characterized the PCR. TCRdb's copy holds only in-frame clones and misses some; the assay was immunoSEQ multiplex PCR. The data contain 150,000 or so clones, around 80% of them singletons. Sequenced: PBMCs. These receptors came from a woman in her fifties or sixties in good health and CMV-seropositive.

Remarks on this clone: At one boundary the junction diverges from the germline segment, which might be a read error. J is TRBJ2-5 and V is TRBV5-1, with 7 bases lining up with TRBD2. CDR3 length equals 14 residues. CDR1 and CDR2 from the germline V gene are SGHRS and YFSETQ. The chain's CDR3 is CASRLAGVQETQYF. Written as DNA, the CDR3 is TGCGCCAGCAGATTGGCGGGGGTACAAGAGACCCAGTACTTC.

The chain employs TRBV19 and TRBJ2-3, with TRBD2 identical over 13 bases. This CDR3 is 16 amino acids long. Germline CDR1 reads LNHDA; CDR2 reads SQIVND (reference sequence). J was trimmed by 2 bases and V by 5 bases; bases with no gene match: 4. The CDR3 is CASSATSGGITDTQYF. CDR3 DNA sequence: TGTGCCAGTAGTGCGACTAGCGGGGGGATCACAGATACGCAGTATTTT.

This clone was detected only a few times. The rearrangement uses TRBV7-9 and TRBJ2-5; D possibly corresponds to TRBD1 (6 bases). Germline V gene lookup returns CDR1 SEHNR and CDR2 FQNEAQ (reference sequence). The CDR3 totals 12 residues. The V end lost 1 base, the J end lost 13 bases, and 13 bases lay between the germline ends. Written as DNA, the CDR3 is TGTGCCAGCAGCTTAGAGCAGCAAGGGGGGTACTTC. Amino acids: CASSLEQQGGYF. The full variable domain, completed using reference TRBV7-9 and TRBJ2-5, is DTGVSQNPRHKITKRGQNVTFRCDPISEHNRLYWYRQTLGQGPEFLTYFQNEAQLEKSRLLSDRFSAERPKGSFSTLEIQRTEQGDSAMYLCASSLEQQGGYFGPGTRLLVL.

The CDR3 reads CASSPTGNWKLFF. DNA of the CDR3: TGTGCCAGCAGTCCGACAGGGAACTGGAAACTGTTTTTT. This chain connects TRBV7-2 to TRBJ1-4; 7 bases are shared with TRBD1. Germline CDR1 is SGHTA and CDR2 is FQGNSA. Trimming cost V 6 bases and J 11 bases; bases outside gene matches: 9. This CDR3 contains 13 residues.

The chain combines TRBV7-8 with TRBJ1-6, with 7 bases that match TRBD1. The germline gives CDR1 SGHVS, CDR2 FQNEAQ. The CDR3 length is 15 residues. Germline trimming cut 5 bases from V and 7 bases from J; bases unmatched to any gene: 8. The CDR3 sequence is CASSQGGAGNSPLHF. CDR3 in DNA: TGTGCCAGCAGCCAAGGGGGCGCGGGGAATTCACCCCTCCACTTT.

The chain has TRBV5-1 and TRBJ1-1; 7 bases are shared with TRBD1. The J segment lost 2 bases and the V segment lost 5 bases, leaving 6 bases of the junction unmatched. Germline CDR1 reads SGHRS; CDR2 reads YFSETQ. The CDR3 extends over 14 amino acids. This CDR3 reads CASRQGTANTEAFF. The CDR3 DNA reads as TGCGCCAGCAGACAAGGGACAGCTAACACTGAAGCTTTCTTT.

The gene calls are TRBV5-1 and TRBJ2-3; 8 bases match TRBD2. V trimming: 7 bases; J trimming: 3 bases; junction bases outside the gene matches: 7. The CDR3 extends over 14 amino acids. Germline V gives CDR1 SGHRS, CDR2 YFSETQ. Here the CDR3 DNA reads TGCGCCAGCGCGGGGGGCCAGCCGACAGATACGCAGTATTTT. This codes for CASAGGQPTDTQYF. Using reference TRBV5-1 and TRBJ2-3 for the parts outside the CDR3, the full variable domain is KAGVTQTPRYLIKTRGQQVTLSCSPISGHRSVSWYQQTPGQGLQFLFEYFSETQRNKGNFPGRFSGRQFSNSRSEMNVSTLELGDSALYLCASAGGQPTDTQYFGPGTRLTVL.

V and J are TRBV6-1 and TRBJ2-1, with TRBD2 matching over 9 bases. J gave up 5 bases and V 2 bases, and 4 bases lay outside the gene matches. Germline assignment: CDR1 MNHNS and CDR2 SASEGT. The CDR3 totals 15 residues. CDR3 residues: CASSEISGGNNEQFF. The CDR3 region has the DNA TGTGCCAGCAGTGAAATCAGCGGGGGGAACAATGAGCAGTTCTTC.

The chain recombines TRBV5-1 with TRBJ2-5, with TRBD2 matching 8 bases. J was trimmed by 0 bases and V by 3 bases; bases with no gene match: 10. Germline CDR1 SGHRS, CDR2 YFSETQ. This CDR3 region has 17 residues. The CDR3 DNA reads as TGCGCCAGCAGCTCCGGGGCGAGGCGGGGGGACCAAGAGACCCAGTACTTC. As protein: CASSSGARRGDQETQYF.

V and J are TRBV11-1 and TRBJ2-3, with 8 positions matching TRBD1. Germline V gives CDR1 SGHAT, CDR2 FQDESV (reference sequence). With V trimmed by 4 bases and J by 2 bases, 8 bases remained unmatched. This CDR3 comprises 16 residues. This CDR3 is CASSSAPDRVTDTQYF. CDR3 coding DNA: TGTGCCAGCAGCTCGGCCCCGGACAGGGTCACAGATACGCAGTATTTT.

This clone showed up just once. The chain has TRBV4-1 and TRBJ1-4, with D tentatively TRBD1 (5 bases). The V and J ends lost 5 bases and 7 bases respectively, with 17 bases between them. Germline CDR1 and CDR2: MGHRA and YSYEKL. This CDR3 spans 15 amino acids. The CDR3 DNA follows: TGCGCCAGCAGCTCAGGTGGCAGGGTTCTTGAAAAACTGTTTTTT. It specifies CASSSGGRVLEKLFF.

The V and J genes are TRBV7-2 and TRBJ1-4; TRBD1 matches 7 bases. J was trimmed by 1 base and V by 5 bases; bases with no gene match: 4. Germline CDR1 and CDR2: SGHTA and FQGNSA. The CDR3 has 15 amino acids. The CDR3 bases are TGTGCCAGCAGCACCCGGGACAGAACTAATGAAAAACTGTTTTTT. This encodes CASSTRDRTNEKLFF.

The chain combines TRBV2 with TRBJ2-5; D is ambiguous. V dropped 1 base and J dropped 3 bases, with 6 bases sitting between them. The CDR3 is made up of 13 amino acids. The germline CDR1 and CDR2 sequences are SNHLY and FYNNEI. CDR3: CASSEERKETQYF. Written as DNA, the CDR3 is TGTGCCAGCAGTGAAGAGAGGAAAGAGACCCAGTACTTC.

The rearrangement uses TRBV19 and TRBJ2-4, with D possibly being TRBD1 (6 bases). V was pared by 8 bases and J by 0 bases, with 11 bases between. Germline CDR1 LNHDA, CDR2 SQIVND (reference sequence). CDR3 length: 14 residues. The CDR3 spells CASSPGVAKNIQYF. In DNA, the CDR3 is TGTGCCAGTTCGCCAGGGGTAGCCAAAAACATTCAGTACTTC.

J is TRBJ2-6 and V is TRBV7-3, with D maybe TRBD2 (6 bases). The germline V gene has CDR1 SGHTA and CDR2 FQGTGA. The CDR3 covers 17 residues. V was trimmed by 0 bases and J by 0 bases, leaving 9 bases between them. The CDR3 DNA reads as TGTGCCAGCAGCTTAACCGGGGGACTCTCTGGGGCCAACGTCCTGACTTTC. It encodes CASSLTGGLSGANVLTF.

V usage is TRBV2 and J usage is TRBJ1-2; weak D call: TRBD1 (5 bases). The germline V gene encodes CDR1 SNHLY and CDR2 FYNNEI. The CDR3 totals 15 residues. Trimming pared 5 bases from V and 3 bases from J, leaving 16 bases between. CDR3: CASSSYRSEDYGYTF. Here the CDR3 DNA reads TGTGCCAGCAGTTCCTACAGGAGCGAGGACTATGGCTACACCTTC.

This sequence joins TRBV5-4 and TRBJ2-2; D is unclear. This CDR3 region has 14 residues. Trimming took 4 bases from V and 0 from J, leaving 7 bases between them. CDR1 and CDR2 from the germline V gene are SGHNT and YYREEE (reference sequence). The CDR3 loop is CASSGDPNTGELFF. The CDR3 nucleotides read TGTGCCAGCAGCGGAGACCCGAACACCGGGGAGCTGTTTTTT.

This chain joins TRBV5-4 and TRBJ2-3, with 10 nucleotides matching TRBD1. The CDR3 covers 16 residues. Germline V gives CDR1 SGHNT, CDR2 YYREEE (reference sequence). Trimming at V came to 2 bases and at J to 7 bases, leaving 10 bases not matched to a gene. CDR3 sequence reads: CASSFGRDRGRNTQYF. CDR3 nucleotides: TGTGCCAGCAGCTTCGGCCGGGACAGGGGTAGAAATACGCAGTATTTT.

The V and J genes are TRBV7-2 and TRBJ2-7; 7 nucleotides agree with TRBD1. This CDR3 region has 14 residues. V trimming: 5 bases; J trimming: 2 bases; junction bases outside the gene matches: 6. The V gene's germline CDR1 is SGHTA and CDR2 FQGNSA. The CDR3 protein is CASSIHRGTYEQYF. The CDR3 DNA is TGTGCCAGCAGCATTCACAGGGGCACCTACGAGCAGTACTTC. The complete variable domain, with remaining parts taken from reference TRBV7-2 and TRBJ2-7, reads GAGVSQSPSNKVTEKGKDVELRCDPISGHTALYWYRQSLGQGLEFLIYFQGNSAPDKSGLPSDRFSAERTGGSVSTLTIQRTQQEDSAVYLCASSIHRGTYEQYFGPGTRLTVT.

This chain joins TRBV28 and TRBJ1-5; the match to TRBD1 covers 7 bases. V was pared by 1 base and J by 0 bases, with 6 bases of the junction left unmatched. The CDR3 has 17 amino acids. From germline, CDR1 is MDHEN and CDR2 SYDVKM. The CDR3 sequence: CASSLYRDSYSNQPQHF. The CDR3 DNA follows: TGTGCCAGCAGTTTATACCGGGACAGCTATAGCAATCAGCCCCAGCATTTT. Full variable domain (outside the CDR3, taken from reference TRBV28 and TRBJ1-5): DVKVTQSSRYLVKRTGEKVFLECVQDMDHENMFWYRQDPGLGLRLIYFSYDVKMKEKGDIPEGYSVSREKKERFSLILESASTNQTSMYLCASSLYRDSYSNQPQHFGDGTRLSIL.